This T cell receptor beta chain stems from a study of T cell responses to AZD1222 COVID-19 vaccine. The assay was immunoSEQ multiplex PCR, and TCRdb's table has in-frame clones only and misses some. The sample has some 180,000 clones, roughly 92% seen once. CDR3 length: 14 amino acids. Germline-derived CDR1 and CDR2 are MDHEN and SYDVKM. The ends were cut back, 9 bases at V and 3 bases at J, with 15 bases in the middle. The sample was peripheral blood, taken 28 days after the second dose of the MenACWY control vaccine. The V and J genes are TRBV28 and TRBJ2-1; D is unresolved. This TCR was recovered from an adult who received the MenACWY meningococcal vaccine as a control. The CDR3 loop is CASTSDSGYNEQFF. The CDR3 region has the DNA TGTGCCAGTACATCCGATTCCGGCTACAATGAGCAGTTCTTC.